The sequence of this T cell receptor (beta chain) was determined in a study of cytomegalovirus exposure and HLA in healthy donors. Looking at the study overall: Genetic ancestry analysis placed about 80% of the 398 donors that were genotyped in the Caucasian-associated cluster.

Study observations and caveats: It was only CMV serostatus that was available as immune exposure information. Data from an earlier analysis indicated that most TCR beta V segments were productive either about 87% or about 30% of the time. Some V segments (TRBV6-2 and TRBV6-3 among them) were excluded as indistinguishable.

Concerning this clone itself: Antigen: not known.

V lost 1 base and J 3 bases, leaving 12 bases between the germline ends. The germline V gene encodes CDR1 LNHDA and CDR2 SQIVND (reference sequence). The CDR3 is 15 residues long. PCR used 60 Vbeta primers and 13 Jbeta primers. Clones were sequenced by immunoSEQ multiplex PCR, and TCRdb holds only the in-frame ones, with some missing. This sample yields 150,000 to 200,000 clones, of which approximately 70% are seen a single time; 7.1% belongs to the top ten. The sequence was obtained from a man aged 40-55 years in good health and CMV-seropositive. The V and J genes are TRBV19 and TRBJ1-2; D possibly corresponds to TRBD1 (5 bases). The sequenced sample consisted of PBMCs. For the CDR3, the DNA is TGTGCCAGTAGTATAGCGACAGCCGATTACTATGGCTACACCTTC. Translating it yields CASSIATADYYGYTF.